This T cell receptor beta chain was profiled in a study of T-cell reconstitution after alpha-beta-depleted transplantation in children. Study-wide results and caveats: Roughly two months post-transplant, alpha-beta T cells reportedly originated from several hundred graft clones that had expanded. For some patients, TCRbeta diversity was high at day 60 because of recipient T cells and thymic progenitors that survived. Diversity and T-cell counts at one year after transplant derived mostly from new T cells.

Preparation of the TCRbeta library involved a method that used unique molecular identifiers. TCRdb re-called the PCR reads with MiXCR, one entry per CDR3 protein. The sample holds about 290,000 distinct CDR3 sequences, about 9.4% seen once. This clonotype has ten or more counts. Its matching antigen is unknown. J gave up 3 bases and V 3 bases, and 6 bases lay outside the gene matches. The CDR3 loop spans 16 amino acids. The chain uses TRBV12-3 or TRBV12-4 and TRBJ2-1; 9 positions agree with TRBD2. The source material was PBMCs, sampled before TCRalphabeta/CD19-depleted stem cell transplant. The clonotype originates from a boy in the first two years of life with acute myeloid leukemia, due to receive a stem cell transplant. The CDR3 loop is CASSFRLAGRYNEQFF. The CDR3 nucleotides are TGTGCCAGCAGTTTCCGGCTAGCGGGGCGCTACAATGAGCAGTTCTTC.